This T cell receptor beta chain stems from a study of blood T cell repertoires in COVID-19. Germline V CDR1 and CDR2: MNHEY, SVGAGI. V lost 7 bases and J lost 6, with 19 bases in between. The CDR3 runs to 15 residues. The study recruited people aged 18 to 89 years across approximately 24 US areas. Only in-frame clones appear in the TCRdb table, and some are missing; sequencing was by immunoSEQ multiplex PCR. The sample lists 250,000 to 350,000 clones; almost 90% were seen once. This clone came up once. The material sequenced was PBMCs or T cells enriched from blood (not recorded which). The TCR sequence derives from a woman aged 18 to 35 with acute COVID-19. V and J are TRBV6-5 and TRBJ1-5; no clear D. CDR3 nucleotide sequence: TGTGCCAGCACTCCCATTGGGGAGGGAGCTCAGCCCCAGCATTTT. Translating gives CASTPIGEGAQPQHF.